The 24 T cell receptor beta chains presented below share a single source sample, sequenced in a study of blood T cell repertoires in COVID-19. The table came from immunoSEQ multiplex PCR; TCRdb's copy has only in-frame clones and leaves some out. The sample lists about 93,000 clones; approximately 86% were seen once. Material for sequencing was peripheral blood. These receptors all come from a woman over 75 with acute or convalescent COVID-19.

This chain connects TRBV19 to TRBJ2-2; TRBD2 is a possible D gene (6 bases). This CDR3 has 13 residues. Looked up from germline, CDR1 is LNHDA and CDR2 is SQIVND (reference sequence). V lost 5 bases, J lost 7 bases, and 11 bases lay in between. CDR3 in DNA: TGTGCCAGTAGTGGAGGGTGGCACGGGGAGCTGTTTTTT. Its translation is CASSGGWHGELFF.

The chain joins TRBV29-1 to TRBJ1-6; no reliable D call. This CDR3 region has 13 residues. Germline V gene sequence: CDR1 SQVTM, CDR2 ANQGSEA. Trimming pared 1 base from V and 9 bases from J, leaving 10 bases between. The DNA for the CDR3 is TGCAGCGTTGAAGGGCCTGGCGGTTCACCCCTCCACTTT. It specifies CSVEGPGGSPLHF.

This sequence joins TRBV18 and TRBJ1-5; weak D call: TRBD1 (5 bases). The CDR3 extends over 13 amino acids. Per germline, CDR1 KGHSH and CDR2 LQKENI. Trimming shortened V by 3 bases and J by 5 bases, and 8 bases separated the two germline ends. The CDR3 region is CASSPAGDQPQHF. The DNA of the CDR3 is TGTGCCAGCTCACCTGCGGGGGATCAGCCCCAGCATTTT.

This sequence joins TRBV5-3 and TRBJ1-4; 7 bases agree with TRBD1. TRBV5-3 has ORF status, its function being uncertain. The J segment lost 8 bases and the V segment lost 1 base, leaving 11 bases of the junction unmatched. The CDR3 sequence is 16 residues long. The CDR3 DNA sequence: TGTGCCAGAAGCTTGAACCGGACAGGAGAACCCGAAAAACTGTTTTTT. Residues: CARSLNRTGEPEKLFF.

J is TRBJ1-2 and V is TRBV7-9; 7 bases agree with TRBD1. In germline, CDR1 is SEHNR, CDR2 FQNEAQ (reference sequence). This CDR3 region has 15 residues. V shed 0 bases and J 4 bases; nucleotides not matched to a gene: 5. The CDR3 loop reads CASSLARQGIYGYTF. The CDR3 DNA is TGTGCCAGCAGCTTAGCCCGACAGGGAATCTATGGCTACACCTTC.

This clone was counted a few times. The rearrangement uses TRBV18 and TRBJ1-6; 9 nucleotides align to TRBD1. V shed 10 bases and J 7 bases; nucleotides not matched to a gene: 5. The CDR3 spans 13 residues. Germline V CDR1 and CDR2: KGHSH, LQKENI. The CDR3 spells CATGQGPNSPLHF. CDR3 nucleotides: TGTGCCACGGGACAGGGCCCGAATTCACCCCTCCACTTT. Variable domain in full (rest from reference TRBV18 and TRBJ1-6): NAGVMQNPRHLVRRRGQEARLRCSPMKGHSHVYWYRQLPEEGLKFMVYLQKENIIDESGMPKERFSAEFPKEGPSILRIQQVVRGDSAAYFCATGQGPNSPLHFGNGTRLTVT.

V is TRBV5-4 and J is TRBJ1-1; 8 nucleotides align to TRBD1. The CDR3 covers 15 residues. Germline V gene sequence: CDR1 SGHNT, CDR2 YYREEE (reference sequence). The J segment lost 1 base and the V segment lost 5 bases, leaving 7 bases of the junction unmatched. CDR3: CASSSQTGANTEAFF. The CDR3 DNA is TGTGCCAGCAGTTCACAGACAGGGGCGAACACTGAAGCTTTCTTT.

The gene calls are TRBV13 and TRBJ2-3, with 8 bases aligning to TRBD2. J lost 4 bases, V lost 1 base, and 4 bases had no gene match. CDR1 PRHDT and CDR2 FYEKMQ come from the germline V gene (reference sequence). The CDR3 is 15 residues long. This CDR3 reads CASSLAGGHADTQYF. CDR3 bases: TGTGCCAGCAGCTTAGCGGGGGGGCATGCAGATACGCAGTATTTT.

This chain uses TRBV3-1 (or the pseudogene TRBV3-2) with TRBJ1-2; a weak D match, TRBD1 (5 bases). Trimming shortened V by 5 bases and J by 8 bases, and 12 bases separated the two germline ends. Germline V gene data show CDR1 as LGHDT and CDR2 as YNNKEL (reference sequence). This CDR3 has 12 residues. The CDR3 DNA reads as TGTGCCAGCAGCAGCACGGGGGTAGGCTACACCTTC. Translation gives CASSSTGVGYTF.

The CDR3 DNA reads TGTGCCAGCAGCGCCCTGGTAGCGGTCCTCACAGATACGCAGTATTTT. It encodes CASSALVAVLTDTQYF. The J gene is TRBJ2-3, the V gene TRBV21-1; no check of the table's D call, TRBD2, against the DNA was made. TRBV21-1 is a pseudogene locus. CDR3 size: 16 residues.

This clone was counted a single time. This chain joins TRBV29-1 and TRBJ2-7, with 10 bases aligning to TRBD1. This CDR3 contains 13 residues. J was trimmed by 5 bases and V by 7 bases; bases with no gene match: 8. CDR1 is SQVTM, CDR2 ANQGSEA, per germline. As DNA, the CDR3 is TGCAGCGGCGGACAGGGGGTTTATGACGAGCAGTACTTC. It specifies CSGGQGVYDEQYF.

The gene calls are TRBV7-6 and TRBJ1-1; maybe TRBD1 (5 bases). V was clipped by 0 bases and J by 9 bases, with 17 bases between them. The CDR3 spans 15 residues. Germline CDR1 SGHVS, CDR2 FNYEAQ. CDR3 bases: TGTGCCAGCAGCTTAGCGATCGGGGGATTAACTAAAGCTTTCTTT. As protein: CASSLAIGGLTKAFF.

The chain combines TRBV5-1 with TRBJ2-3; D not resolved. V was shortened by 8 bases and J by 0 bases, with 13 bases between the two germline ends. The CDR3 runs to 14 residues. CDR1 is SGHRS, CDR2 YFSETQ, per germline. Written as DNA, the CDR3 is TGCGCCAGTTCACCGGAGCCTAGCACAGATACGCAGTATTTT. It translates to CASSPEPSTDTQYF.

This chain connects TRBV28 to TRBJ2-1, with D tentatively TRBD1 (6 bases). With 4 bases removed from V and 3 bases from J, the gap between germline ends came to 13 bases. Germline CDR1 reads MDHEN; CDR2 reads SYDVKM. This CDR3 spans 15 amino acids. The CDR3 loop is CASSSRDIYYNEQFF. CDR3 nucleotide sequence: TGTGCCAGCAGTTCCCGGGACATTTACTACAATGAGCAGTTCTTC.

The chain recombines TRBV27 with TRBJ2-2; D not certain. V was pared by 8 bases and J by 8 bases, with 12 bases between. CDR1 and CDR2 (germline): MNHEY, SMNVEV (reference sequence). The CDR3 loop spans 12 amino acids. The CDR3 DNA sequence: TGTGCCAGCTCGTTTCTCAGTGGGGAGCTGTTTTTT. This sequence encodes CASSFLSGELFF.

DNA for the CDR3: TGCGCCAGCAGCTTGGAGGCAGGGGGAAGGTACGAGCAGTACTTC. Its protein product is CASSLEAGGRYEQYF. J is TRBJ2-7 and V is TRBV5-1; 7 bases align to TRBD1. Trimming removed 0 bases from V and 4 bases from J; junction bases left unmatched: 7. The CDR3 contains 15 residues. CDR1 is SGHRS, CDR2 YFSETQ, per germline.

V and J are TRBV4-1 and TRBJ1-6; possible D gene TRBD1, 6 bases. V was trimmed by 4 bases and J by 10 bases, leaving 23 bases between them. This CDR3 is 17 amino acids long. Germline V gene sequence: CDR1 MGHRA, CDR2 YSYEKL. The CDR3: CASSPAIKTGRRSPLHF. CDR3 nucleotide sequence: TGCGCCAGCAGCCCGGCAATAAAGACAGGACGACGATCACCCCTCCACTTT.

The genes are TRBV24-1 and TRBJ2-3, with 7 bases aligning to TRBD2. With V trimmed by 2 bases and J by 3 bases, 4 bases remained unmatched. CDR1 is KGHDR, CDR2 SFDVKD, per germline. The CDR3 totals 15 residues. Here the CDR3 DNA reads TGTGCCACCAGTGATTCGGGGGGTAGAACAGATACGCAGTATTTT. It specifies CATSDSGGRTDTQYF.

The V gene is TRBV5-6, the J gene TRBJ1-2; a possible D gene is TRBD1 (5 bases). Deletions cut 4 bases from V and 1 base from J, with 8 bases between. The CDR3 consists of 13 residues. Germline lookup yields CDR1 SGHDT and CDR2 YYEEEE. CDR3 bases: TGTGCCAGCAGCCTGACAGTTAACTATGGCTACACCTTC. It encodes CASSLTVNYGYTF.

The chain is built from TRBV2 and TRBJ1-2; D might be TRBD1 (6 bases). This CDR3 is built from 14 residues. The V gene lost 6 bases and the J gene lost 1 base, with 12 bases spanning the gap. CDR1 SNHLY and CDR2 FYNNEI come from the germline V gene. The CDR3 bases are TGTGCCAGCAGCTTGGACAGACTTAACTATGGCTACACCTTC. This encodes CASSLDRLNYGYTF.

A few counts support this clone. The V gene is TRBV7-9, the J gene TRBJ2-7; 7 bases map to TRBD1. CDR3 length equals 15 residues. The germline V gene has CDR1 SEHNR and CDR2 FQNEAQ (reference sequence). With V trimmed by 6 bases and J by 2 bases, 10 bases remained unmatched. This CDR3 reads CASRPDRAQTYEQYF. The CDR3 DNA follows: TGTGCCAGCAGGCCTGACAGGGCCCAGACCTACGAGCAGTACTTC.

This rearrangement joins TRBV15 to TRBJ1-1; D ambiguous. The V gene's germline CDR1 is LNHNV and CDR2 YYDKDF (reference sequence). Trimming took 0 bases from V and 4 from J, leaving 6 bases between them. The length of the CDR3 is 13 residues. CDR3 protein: CATSREAGTEAFF. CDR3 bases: TGTGCCACCAGCAGAGAGGCGGGCACTGAAGCTTTCTTT.

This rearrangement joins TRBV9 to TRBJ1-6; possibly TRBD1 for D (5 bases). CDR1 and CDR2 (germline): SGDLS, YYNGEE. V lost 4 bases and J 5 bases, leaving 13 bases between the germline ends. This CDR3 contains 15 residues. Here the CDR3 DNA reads TGTGCCAGCAGCTCTAGGGGAGGAAATAATTCACCCCTCCACTTT. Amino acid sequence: CASSSRGGNNSPLHF.

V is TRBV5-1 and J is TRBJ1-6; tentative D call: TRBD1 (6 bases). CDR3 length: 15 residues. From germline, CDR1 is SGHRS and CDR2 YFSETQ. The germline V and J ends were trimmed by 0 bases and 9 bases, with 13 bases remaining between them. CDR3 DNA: TGCGCCAGCAGCTTGGCCAGGGGAGGGTCTTCACCCCTCCACTTT. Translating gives CASSLARGGSSPLHF.